Sequencing of this T cell receptor (beta chain) was carried out in a study of blood T cell repertoires in COVID-19 (dated by TCRdb to the early 2020s). Regarding the study in general: Collaborator samples came from the United States, Italy and Spain and covered acute and convalescent phases of COVID-19. The prospective study material was composed of cDNA or gDNA derived from T cells, B-cell-depleted T cells, or PBMCs. Deeply sampled blood TCRbeta repertoires from subjects exposed to, actively infected with, or recovered from COVID-19 were included in the dataset. The repertoires were released in a freely available public database meant as a resource for research on the immune response to SARS-CoV-2. The samples were drawn from two sources: the first 160 participants of the ongoing ImmuneRACE study, and 1,200 or so subjects contributed by 6 global collaborators. Nearly every sample came with metadata listing a de-identified subject ID, COVID-19 status, age in years and sex. Where available, HLA class I and class II types were taken from metadata supplied by the sample provider and were not determined by assay-based typing. Paper-wide results and their limitations: Clinical and demographic metadata were provided uncurated, with the amount varying by source and participant.

Another Seattle source contributed samples from volunteer blood donors who had recovered from COVID-19. Whole blood was collected in K2EDTA tubes by collaborating institutions according to the institutions' own protocols. Collaborator samples were shipped for TCRbeta analysis as frozen whole blood, isolated PBMCs, or DNA extracted from either sample type. Reading from cysteine to phenylalanine, the CDR3 counts 13 amino acids. Solely the CDR3 DNA is kept, with 39 bases framed from the first base. V is cut by 6 bases and J by 1 base, and the space between the germline ends is 6 bases. CDR1 MNHEY and CDR2 SVGAGI were looked up in the germline V gene. The immunoSEQ Assay, a bias-controlled multiplex PCR, was used to amplify TCRbeta CDR3 regions from genomic DNA. The authors' analysis ran thus. Nucleated cell counts per sample were estimated from amplification of reference gene primers within the assay. To quantify the absolute abundance of each unique TCRbeta CDR3 rearrangement, sequence reads were collapsed and filtered. For each sample, productive Simpson clonality was calculated by taking the square root of Simpson's diversity index across productive rearrangements. As stored in TCRdb, this immuneACCESS dataset retains in-frame rearrangements with V and J assigned. A fraction of the clones does not appear; measured against another copy, unresolved V genes explain less than half of the discrepancy, and the remainder lacks a known reason. V and J calls and clone size come straight from that table; D and trimming were deduced from the DNA. The sample yields 250,000 to 300,000 clones; roughly 87% were counted once. The ten largest clones take up about 2.2% of the sample.

The table lists this clone with a count of one. The antigen it recognizes is unknown. Base qualities are missing; no much larger clone stands one base away. Sequenced input: peripheral blood. The source of this sequence is a woman between 45 and 65 years old who had recovered from COVID-19. The chain was built from TRBV6-5 and TRBJ2-2; the D gene is unclear. The nucleotide sequence reads TGTGCCAGCAGAGCAAAGAACACCGGGGAGCTGTTTTTT. This translates into CASRAKNTGELFF.